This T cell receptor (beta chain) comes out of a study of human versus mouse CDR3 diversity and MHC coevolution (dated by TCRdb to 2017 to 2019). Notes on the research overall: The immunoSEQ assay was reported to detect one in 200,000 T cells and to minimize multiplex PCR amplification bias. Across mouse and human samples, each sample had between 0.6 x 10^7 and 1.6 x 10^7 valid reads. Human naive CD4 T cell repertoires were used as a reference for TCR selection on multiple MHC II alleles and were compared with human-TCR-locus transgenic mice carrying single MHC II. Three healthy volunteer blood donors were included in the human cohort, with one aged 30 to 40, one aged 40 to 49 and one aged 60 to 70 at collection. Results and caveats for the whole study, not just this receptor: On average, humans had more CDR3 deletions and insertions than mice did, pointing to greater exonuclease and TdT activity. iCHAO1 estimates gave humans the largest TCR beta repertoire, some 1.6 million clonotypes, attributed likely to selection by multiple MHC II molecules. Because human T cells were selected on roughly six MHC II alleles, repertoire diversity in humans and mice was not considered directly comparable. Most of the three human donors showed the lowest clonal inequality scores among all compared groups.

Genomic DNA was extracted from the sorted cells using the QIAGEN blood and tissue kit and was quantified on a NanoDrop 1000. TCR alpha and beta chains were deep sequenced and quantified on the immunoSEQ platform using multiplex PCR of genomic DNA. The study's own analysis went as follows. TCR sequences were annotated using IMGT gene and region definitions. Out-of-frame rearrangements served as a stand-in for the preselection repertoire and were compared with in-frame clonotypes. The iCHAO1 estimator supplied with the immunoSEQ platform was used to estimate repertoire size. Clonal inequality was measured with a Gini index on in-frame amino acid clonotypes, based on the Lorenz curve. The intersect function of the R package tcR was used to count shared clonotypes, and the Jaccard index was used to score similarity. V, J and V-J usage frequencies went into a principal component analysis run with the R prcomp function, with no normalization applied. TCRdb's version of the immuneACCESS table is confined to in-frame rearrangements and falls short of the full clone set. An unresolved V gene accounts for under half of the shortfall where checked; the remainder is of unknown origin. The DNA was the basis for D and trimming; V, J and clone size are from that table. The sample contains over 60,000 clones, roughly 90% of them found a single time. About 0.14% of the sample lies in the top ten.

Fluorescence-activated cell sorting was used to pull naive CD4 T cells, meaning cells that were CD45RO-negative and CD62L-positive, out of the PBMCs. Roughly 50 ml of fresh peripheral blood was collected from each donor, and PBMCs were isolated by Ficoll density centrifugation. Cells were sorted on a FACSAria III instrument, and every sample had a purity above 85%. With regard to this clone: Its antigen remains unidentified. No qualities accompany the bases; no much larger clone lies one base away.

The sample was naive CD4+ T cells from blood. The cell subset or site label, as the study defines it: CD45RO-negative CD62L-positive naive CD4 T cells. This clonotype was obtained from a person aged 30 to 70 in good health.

This receptor carries the CDR3 CASGLVPSRNQPQHF. At the DNA level, the sequence is TGTGCTAGTGGTTTGGTACCCAGTCGCAATCAGCCCCAGCATTTT. The V gene is TRBV12-5 and the J gene is TRBJ1-5, with the D gene call left open. Spanning cysteine to phenylalanine, the CDR3 consists of 15 amino acids. The entry retains the CDR3 DNA only, 45 bases that are in frame from base 1. The CDR1 and CDR2 encoded by the germline V gene are LGHNT and FRNRAP. V sheds 0 bases and J sheds 2 bases, leaving 8 bases between their ends. The variable domain in full, with residues beyond the CDR3 obtained from the reference TRBV12-5 and TRBJ1-5 genes, is DARVTQTPRHKVTEMGQEVTMRCQPILGHNTVFWYRQTMMQGLELLAYFRNRAPLDDSGMPKDRFSAEMPDATLATLKIQPSEPRDSAVYFCASGLVPSRNQPQHFGDGTRLSIL.